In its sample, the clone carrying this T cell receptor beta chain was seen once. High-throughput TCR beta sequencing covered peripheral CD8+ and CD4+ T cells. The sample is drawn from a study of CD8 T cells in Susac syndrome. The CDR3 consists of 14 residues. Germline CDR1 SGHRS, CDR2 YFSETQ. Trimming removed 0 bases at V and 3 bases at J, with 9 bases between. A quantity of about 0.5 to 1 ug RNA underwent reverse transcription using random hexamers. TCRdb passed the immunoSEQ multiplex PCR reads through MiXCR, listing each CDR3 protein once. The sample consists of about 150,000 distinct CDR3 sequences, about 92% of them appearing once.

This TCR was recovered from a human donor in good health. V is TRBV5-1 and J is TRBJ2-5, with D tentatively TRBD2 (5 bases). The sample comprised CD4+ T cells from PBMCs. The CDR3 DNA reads TGCGCCAGCAGCTTGGGGACTTATGAAGAGACCCAGTACTTC. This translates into CASSLGTYEETQYF. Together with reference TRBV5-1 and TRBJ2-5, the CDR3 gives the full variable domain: KAGVTQTPRYLIKTRGQQVTLSCSPISGHRSVSWYQQTPGQGLQFLFEYFSETQRNKGNFPGRFSGRQFSNSRSEMNVSTLELGDSALYLCASSLGTYEETQYFGPGTRLLVL.